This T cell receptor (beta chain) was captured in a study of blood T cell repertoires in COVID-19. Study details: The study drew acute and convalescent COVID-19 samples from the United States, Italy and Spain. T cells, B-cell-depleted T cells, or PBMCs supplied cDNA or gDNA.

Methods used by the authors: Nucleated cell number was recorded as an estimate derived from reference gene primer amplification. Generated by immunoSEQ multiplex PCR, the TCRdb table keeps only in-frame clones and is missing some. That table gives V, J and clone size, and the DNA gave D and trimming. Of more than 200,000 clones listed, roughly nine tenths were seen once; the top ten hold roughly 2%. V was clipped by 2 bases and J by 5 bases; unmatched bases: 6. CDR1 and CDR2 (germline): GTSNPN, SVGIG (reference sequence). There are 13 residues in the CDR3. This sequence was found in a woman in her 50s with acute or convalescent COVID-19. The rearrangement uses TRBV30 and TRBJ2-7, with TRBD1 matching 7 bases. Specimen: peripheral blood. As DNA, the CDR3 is TGTGCCTGGAGTTCAGGTCAGGGGGACGAGCAGTACTTC. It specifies CAWSSGQGDEQYF. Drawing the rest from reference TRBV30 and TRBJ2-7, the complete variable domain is SQTIHQWPATLVQPVGSPLSLECTVEGTSNPNLYWYRQAAGRGLQLLFYSVGIGQISSEVPQNLSASRPQDRQFILSSKKLLLSDSGFYLCAWSSGQGDEQYFGPGTRLTVT.